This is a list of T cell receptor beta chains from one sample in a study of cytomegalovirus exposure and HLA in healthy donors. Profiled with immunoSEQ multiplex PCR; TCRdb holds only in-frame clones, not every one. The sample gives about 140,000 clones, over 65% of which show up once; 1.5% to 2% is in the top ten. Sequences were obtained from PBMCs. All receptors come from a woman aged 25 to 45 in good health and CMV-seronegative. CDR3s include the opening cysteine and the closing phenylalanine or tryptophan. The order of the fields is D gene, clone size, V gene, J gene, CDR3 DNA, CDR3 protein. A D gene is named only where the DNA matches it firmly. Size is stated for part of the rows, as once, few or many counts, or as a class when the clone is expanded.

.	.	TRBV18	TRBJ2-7	TGTGCCAGCTCACCGAGCTCCTACGAGCAGTACTTC	CASSPSSYEQYF
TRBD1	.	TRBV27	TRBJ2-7	TGTGCCAGCAGTACCGACAGGGGATGGGAGCAGTACTTC	CASSTDRGWEQYF
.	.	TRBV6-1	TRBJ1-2	TGTGCCAGCAGTTCCATTCCCGGCTATGGCTACACCTTC	CASSSIPGYGYTF
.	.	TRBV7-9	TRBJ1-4	TGTTCCAGCAGCTTAGTGGACGGTTTCGGGGGGCTCGAAAAACTGTTTTTT	CSSSLVDGFGGLEKLFF
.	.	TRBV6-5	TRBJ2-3	TGTGCCAGCAGTGCGGCTTCTAGCACAGATACGCAGTATTTT	CASSAASSTDTQYF
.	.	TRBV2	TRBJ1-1	TGTGCCAGCAGTGCAGGGTCCGAAGCTGAAGCTTTCTTT	CASSAGSEAEAFF
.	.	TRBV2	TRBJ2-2	TGTGCCAGCAGCCTCGCGGGAGGGGAGCTGTTTTTT	CASSLAGGELFF
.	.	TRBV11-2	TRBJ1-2	TGTGCCAGCAGCTTAGATTGGGGGCTGGGAGGCTACACCTTC	CASSLDWGLGGYTF
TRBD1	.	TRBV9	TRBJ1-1	TGTGCCAGCAGCGTAGGGGACAGGGATATGAACACTGAAGCTTTCTTT	CASSVGDRDMNTEAFF
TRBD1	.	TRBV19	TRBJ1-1	TGTGCCAGTAGTTTGGACAGGGTGACTGAAGCTTTCTTT	CASSLDRVTEAFF
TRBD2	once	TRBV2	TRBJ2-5	TGTGCGGCCTCGGGAGGGCCGAGGGAGACCCAGTACTTC	CAASGGPRETQYF
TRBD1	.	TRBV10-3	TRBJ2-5	TGTGCCATCAGCGAGACAGGCCAGGGGGAAGAGACCCAGTACTTC	CAISETGQGEETQYF
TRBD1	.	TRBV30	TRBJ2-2	TGTGCCTGGTTAGGACAGGGGGCTAACACCGGGGAGCTGTTTTTT	CAWLGQGANTGELFF
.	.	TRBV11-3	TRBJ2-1	TGTGCCAGCAGCCGCGTCCAGGCGGGTGAGCAGTTCTTC	CASSRVQAGEQFF
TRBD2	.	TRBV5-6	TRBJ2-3	TGTGCCAGCAGCTTGGGACTAGCGGGTCGCACAGATACGCAGTATTTT	CASSLGLAGRTDTQYF
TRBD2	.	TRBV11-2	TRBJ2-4	TGTGCCAGCAGCTCACTAGCGGGGGGATTTAAGGCCAAAAACATTCAGTACTTC	CASSSLAGGFKAKNIQYF
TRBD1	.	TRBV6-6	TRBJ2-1	TGTGCCAGCAGTCTACCGGGACAGGGGTACAATGAGCAGTTCTTC	CASSLPGQGYNEQFF
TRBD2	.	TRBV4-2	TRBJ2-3	TGTGCCAGCAGCCAAGAACTAGCGAGCACAGATACGCAGTATTTT	CASSQELASTDTQYF
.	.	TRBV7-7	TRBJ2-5	TGTGCTAGCAGCTTAGAGTGGGGACAAGGCGAGACCCAGTACTTC	CASSLEWGQGETQYF
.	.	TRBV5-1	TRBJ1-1	TGCGCCAGCAGCTTGAGGGGGGGATCCGCTGAAGCTTTCTTT	CASSLRGGSAEAFF
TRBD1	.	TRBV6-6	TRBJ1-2	TGTGCCAGCAGCCTTGGGACAGACAGTCCGGGCTACACCTTC	CASSLGTDSPGYTF
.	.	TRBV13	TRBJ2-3	TGTGCCAGCAGCGAGCACCCGGCAGATACGCAGTATTTT	CASSEHPADTQYF
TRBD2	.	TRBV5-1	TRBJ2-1	TGCGCCAGCAGCCTAGCCGGGACTAGCGGGAGCTCCTACAATGAGCAGTTCTTC	CASSLAGTSGSSYNEQFF